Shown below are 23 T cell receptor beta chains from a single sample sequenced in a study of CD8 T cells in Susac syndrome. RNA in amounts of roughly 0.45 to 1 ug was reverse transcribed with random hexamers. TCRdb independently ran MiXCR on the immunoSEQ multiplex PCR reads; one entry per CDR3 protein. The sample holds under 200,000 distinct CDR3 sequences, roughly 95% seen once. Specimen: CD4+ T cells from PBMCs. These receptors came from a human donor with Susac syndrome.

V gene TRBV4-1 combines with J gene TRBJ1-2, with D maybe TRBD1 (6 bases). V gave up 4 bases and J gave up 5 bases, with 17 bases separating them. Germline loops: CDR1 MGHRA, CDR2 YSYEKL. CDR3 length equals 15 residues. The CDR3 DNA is TGCGCCAGCAGCCCTTCTACCGGGACACAGTATGGCTACACCTTC. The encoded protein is CASSPSTGTQYGYTF.

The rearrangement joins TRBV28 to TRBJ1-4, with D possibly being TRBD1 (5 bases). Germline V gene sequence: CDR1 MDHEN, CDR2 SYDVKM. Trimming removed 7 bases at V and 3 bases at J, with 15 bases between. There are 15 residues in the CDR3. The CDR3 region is CASNRPGAANEKLFF. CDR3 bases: TGTGCCAGCAACCGACCCGGGGCGGCTAATGAAAAACTGTTTTTT. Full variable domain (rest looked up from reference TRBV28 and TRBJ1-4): DVKVTQSSRYLVKRTGEKVFLECVQDMDHENMFWYRQDPGLGLRLIYFSYDVKMKEKGDIPEGYSVSREKKERFSLILESASTNQTSMYLCASNRPGAANEKLFFGSGTQLSVL.

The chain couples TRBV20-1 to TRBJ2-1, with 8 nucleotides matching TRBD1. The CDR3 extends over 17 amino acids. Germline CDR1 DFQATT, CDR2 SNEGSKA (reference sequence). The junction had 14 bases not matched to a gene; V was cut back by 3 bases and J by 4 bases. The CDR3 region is CSARAAGGNSGYNEQFF. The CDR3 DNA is TGCAGTGCTAGGGCGGCAGGGGGCAATTCGGGGTACAATGAGCAGTTCTTC.

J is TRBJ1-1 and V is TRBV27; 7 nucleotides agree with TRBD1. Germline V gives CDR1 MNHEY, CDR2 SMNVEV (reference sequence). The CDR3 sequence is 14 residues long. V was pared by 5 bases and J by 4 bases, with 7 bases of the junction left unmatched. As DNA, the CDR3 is TGTGCCAGCAGTCCAAGACAGGGCCCCACTGAAGCTTTCTTT. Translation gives CASSPRQGPTEAFF.

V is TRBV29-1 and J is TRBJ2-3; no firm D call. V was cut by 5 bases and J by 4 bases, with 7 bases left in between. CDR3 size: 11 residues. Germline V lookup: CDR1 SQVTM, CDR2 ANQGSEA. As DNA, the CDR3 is TGCAGCGTTTCGCTAGCAGATACGCAGTATTTT. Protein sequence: CSVSLADTQYF.

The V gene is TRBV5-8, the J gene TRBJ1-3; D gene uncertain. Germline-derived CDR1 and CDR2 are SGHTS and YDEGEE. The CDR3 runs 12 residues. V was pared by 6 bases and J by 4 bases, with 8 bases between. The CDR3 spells CASTFVGNTIYF. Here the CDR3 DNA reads TGTGCCAGCACCTTTGTGGGAAACACCATATATTTT.

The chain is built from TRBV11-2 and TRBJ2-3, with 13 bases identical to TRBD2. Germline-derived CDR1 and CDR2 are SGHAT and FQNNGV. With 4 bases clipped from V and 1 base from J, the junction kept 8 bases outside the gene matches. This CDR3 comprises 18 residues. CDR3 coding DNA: TGTGCCAGCAGCTCCGGACTAGCGGGGGCCCGGGGCACAGATACGCAGTATTTT. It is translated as CASSSGLAGARGTDTQYF.

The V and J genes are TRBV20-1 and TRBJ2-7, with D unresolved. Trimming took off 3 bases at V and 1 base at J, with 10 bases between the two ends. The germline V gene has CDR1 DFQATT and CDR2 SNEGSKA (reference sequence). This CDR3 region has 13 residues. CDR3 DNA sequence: TGCAGTGCTAGTGTGGGTAATTCCTACGAGCAGTACTTC. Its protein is CSASVGNSYEQYF.

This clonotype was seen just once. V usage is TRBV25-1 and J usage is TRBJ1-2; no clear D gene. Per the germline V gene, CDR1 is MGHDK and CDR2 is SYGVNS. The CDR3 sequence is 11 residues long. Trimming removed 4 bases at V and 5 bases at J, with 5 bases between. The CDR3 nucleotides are TGTGCCAGCAGTGCGGGGTATGGCTACACCTTC. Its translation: CASSAGYGYTF.

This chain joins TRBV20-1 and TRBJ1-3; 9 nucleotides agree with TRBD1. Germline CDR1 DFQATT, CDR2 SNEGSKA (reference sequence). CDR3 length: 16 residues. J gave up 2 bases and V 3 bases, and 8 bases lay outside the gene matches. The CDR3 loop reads CSASADRGSAGNTIYF. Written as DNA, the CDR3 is TGCAGTGCTAGTGCAGACAGGGGGTCAGCTGGAAACACCATATATTTT.

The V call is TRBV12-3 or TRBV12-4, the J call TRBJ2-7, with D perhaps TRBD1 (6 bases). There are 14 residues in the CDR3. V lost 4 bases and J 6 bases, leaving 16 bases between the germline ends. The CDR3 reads CASSSQGNGFEQYF. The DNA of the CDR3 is TGTGCCAGCAGTTCACAGGGAAACGGTTTCGAGCAGTACTTC.

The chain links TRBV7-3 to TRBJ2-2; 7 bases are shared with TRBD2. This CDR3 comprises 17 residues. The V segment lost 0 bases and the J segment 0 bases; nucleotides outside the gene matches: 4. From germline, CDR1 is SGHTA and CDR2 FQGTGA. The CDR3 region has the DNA TGTGCCAGCAGCTTAACGTCTCGGGGGGCGAACACCGGGGAGCTGTTTTTT. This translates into CASSLTSRGANTGELFF.

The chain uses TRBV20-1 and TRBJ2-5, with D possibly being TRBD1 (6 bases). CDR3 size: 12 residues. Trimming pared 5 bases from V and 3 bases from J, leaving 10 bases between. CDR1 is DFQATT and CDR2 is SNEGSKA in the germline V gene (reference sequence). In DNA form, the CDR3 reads TGCAGTGCTTCCCCAGGGGAAGAGACCCAGTACTTC. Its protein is CSASPGEETQYF.

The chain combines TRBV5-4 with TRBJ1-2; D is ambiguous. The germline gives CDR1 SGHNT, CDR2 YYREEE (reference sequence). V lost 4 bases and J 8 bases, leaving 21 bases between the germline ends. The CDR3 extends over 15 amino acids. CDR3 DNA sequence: TGTGCCAGCAGCCCCATAACACTCGGGTCGCGCGGCTACACCTTC. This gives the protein CASSPITLGSRGYTF.

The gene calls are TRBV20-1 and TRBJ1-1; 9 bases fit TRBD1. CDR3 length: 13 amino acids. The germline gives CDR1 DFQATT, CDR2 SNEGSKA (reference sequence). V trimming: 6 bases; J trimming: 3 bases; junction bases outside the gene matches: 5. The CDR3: CSAGGQGDTEAFF. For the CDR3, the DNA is TGCAGTGCGGGGGGACAGGGCGACACTGAAGCTTTCTTT.

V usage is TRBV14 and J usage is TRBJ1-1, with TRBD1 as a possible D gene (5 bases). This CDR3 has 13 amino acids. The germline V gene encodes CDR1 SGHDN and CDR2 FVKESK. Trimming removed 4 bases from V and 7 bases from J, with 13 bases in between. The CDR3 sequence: CASSPPWGGEAFF. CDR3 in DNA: TGTGCCAGCAGCCCTCCCTGGGGCGGTGAAGCTTTCTTT.

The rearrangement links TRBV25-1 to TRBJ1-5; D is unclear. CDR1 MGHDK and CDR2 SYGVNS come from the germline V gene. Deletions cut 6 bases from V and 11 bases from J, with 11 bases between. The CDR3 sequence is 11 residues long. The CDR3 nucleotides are TGTGCCAGCAGGAGAGAGGAGGCCCAGCATTTT. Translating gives CASRREEAQHF.

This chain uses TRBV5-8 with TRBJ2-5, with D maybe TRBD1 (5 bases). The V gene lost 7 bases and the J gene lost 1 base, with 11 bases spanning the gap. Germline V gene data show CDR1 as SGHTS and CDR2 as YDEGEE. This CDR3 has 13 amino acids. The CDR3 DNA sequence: TGTGCCAGCCGAAAACAGGTCCAAGAGACCCAGTACTTC. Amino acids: CASRKQVQETQYF.

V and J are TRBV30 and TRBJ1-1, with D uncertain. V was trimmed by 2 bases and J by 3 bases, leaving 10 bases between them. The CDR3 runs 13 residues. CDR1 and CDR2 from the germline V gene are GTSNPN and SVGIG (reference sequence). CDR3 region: CAWSRGGDTEAFF. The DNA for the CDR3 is TGTGCCTGGAGTCGAGGCGGGGACACTGAAGCTTTCTTT.

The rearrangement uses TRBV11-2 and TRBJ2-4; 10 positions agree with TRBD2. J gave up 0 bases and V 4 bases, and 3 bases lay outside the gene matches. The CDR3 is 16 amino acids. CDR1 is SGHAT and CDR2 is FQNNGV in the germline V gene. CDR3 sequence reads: CASSSSGGVAKNIQYF. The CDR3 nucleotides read TGTGCCAGCAGCTCCAGCGGGGGGGTAGCCAAAAACATTCAGTACTTC.

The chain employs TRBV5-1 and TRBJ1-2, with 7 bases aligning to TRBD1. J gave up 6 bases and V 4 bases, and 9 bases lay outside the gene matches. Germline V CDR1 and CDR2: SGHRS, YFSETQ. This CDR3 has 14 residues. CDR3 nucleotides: TGCGCCAGCAGCAAAGGACAGGAGATAGATGGCTACACCTTC. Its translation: CASSKGQEIDGYTF.

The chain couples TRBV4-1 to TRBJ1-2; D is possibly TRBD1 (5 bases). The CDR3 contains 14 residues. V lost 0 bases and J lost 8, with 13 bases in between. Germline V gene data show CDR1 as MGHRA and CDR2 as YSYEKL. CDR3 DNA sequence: TGCGCCAGCAGCCAAGATCCTGGGGGAGAGGGCTACACCTTC. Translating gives CASSQDPGGEGYTF.

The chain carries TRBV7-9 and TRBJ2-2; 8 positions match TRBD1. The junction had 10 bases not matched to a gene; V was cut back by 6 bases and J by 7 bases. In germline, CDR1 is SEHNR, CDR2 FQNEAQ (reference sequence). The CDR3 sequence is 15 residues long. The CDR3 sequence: CASSQRTGLSGELFF. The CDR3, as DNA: TGTGCCAGCAGTCAACGGACAGGGCTTAGCGGGGAGCTGTTTTTT. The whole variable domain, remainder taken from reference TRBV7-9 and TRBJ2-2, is DTGVSQNPRHKITKRGQNVTFRCDPISEHNRLYWYRQTLGQGPEFLTYFQNEAQLEKSRLLSDRFSAERPKGSFSTLEIQRTEQGDSAMYLCASSQRTGLSGELFFGEGSRLTVL.